This T cell receptor beta chain is drawn from a study of T-cell reconstitution after alpha-beta-depleted transplantation in children. Unique molecular identifiers were used to barcode this TCRbeta library. MiXCR was run by TCRdb on the PCR reads, yielding one entry per CDR3 protein. The data show around 960,000 distinct CDR3 sequences, roughly 31% seen once. This clonotype was detected a few times. As yet, its antigen is unknown. Trimming left V 5 bases short and J 1 base short, with 6 bases between. This CDR3 region has 14 residues. Looked up from germline, CDR1 is SEHNR and CDR2 is FQNEAQ (reference sequence). Study-level results: One year post-transplant, T-cell counts and diversity were largely derived from T cells produced anew. Day-60 TCRbeta diversity that was high in some patients was derived from surviving recipient T cells and thymic progenitors.

The starting material was PBMCs, mostly from graft donor cells, obtained 360 days after TCRalphabeta/CD19-depleted stem cell transplant. V and J are TRBV7-9 and TRBJ2-6; D is undetermined. The receptor was isolated from a boy under three years old who had a stem cell transplant for SCID, so the T cells may come from the graft donor. CDR3 nucleotide sequence: TGTGCCAGCAGCGGGGATTCTGGGGCCAACGTCCTGACTTTC. Residues: CASSGDSGANVLTF.